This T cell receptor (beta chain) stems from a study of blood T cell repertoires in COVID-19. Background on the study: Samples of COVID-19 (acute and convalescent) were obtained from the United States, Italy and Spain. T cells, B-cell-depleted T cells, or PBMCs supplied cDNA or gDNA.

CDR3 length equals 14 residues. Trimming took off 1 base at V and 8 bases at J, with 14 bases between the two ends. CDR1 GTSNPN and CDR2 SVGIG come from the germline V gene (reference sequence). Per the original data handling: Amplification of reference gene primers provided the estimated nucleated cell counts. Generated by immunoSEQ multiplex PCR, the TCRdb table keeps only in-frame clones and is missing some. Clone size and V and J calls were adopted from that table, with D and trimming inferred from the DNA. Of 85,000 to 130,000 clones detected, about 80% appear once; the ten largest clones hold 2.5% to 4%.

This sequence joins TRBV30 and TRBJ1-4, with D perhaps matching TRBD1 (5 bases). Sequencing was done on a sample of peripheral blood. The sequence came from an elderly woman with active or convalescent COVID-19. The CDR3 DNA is TGTGCCTGGAGTGGGTTAGGGGAACGGGAAAAACTGTTTTTT. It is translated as CAWSGLGEREKLFF.